Listed here are 13 T cell receptor beta chains from one sample, sequenced in a study of blood T cell repertoires in COVID-19. Libraries were prepared by immunoSEQ multiplex PCR; TCRdb keeps only in-frame clonotypes and omits some of them. The data show roughly 130,000 clones, around four fifths seen once. Sequencing used PBMCs or T cells enriched from blood (not recorded which). The receptors were sampled from a woman in her forties or fifties with acute COVID-19.

The chain has TRBV5-4 and TRBJ1-2; D unresolved. With 0 bases removed from V and 8 bases from J, the gap between germline ends came to 11 bases. The germline gives CDR1 SGHNT, CDR2 YYREEE (reference sequence). This CDR3 has 13 residues. CDR3 in amino acids: CASSLAGDVGYTF. For the CDR3, the DNA is TGTGCCAGCAGCTTGGCAGGCGACGTGGGCTACACCTTC.

V and J are TRBV19 and TRBJ1-1; D perhaps matches TRBD1 (6 bases). Germline CDR1 LNHDA, CDR2 SQIVND (reference sequence). This CDR3 spans 15 amino acids. V lost 4 bases and J lost 1, with 13 bases in between. The CDR3 sequence is CASSRGLGRNTEAFF. CDR3 DNA sequence: TGTGCCAGTAGTAGGGGGCTGGGTCGGAACACTGAAGCTTTCTTT.

The gene calls are TRBV19 and TRBJ1-2; 10 bases line up with TRBD1. Per the germline V gene, CDR1 is LNHDA and CDR2 is SQIVND (reference sequence). There are 13 residues in the CDR3. With V trimmed by 3 bases and J by 6 bases, 1 base remained unmatched. The CDR3 region has the DNA TGTGCCAGTAGTATCGGGACAGGGGATGGCTACACCTTC. This encodes CASSIGTGDGYTF. Full variable domain (remainder filled in from reference TRBV19 and TRBJ1-2): DGGITQSPKYLFRKEGQNVTLSCEQNLNHDAMYWYRQDPGQGLRLIYYSQIVNDFQKGDIAEGYSVSREKKESFPLTVTSAQKNPTAFYLCASSIGTGDGYTFGSGTRLTVV.

The rearrangement uses TRBV11-2 and TRBJ1-6; TRBD1 matches at 8 bases. Per the germline V gene, CDR1 is SGHAT and CDR2 is FQNNGV. This CDR3 has 16 residues. Losses at the gene ends were 6 bases for V and 3 bases for J; bases not matched to a gene: 7. As DNA, the CDR3 is TGTGCCAGCAGGCTTACCGGGACAGGCTATAATTCACCCCTCCACTTT. Its translation is CASRLTGTGYNSPLHF.

The chain joins TRBV7-3 to TRBJ1-3; TRBD1 agrees at 9 bases. Germline CDR1 reads SGHTA; CDR2 reads FQGTGA. V lost 5 bases, J lost 4 bases, and 6 bases stayed unmatched. The CDR3 consists of 15 residues. In DNA, the CDR3 is TGTGCCAGCAGCCCGGGCGGGACAGGGGGAAACACCATATATTTT. Translated: CASSPGGTGGNTIYF. Looking up the rest from reference TRBV7-3 and TRBJ1-3 gives the full variable domain: GAGVSQTPSNKVTEKGKYVELRCDPISGHTALYWYRQSLGQGPEFLIYFQGTGAADDSGLPNDRFFAVRPEGSVSTLKIQRTERGDSAVYLCASSPGGTGGNTIYFGEGSWLTVV.

V gene TRBV21-1 combines with J gene TRBJ2-1; the table's D gene call, TRBD1, was not cross checked with the DNA. TRBV21-1 is recorded as a pseudogene. The CDR3 is 16 amino acids. CDR3 DNA: TGTGCCAGCAGCACTTGTCGAGGACAGGGAACCAATGAGCAGTTCTTC. Residues: CASSTCRGQGTNEQFF.

About this clone: Other nucleotide sequences from this sample produce the same CDR3. The chain employs TRBV19 and TRBJ1-1; D gene unclear. The ends were cut back, 3 bases at V and 5 bases at J, with 4 bases in the middle. Looked up from germline, CDR1 is LNHDA and CDR2 is SQIVND (reference sequence). This CDR3 region has 11 residues. In DNA, the CDR3 is TGTGCCAGTAGTATCGGGACTGAAGCTTTCTTT. Translating it yields CASSIGTEAFF.

This clone was seen a handful of times. The chain recombines TRBV5-4 with TRBJ2-2; no reliable D call. The germline V gene has CDR1 SGHNT and CDR2 YYREEE (reference sequence). Trimming cost V 1 base and J 0 bases, with 10 bases left between them. The length of the CDR3 is 16 residues. Here the CDR3 reads CASSLFRHTNTGELFF. The CDR3 DNA reads TGTGCCAGCAGCTTGTTCAGACATACGAACACCGGGGAGCTGTTTTTT.

This sequence joins TRBV6-1 and TRBJ1-2, with D perhaps TRBD1 (6 bases). CDR1 and CDR2 from the germline V gene are MNHNS and SASEGT. CDR3 length: 15 amino acids. Trimming pared 3 bases from V and 6 bases from J, leaving 17 bases between. Written as DNA, the CDR3 is TGTGCCAGCAGTGAGGAGTCGCAGGGGATAGATGGCTACACCTTC. Translating gives CASSEESQGIDGYTF.

In its sample, this clone was seen once. The genes are TRBV14 and TRBJ1-6, with 9 bases that match TRBD1. CDR1 SGHDN and CDR2 FVKESK come from the germline V gene. V dropped 4 bases and J dropped 8; count of bases not matched to a gene: 0. The CDR3 consists of 13 residues. The chain's CDR3 is CASSRTGDSPLHF. The CDR3 region has the DNA TGTGCCAGCAGCCGGACAGGGGATTCACCCCTCCACTTT. The full variable domain, its missing parts supplied by reference TRBV14 and TRBJ1-6, is EAGVTQFPSHSVIEKGQTVTLRCDPISGHDNLYWYRRVMGKEIKFLLHFVKESKQDESGMPNNRFLAERTGGTYSTLKVQPAELEDSGVYFCASSRTGDSPLHFGNGTRLTVT.

The V and J genes are TRBV6-2 or TRBV6-3 and TRBJ2-3, with D tentatively TRBD1 (5 bases). V was trimmed by 0 bases and J by 0 bases, leaving 7 bases between them. The germline V gene has CDR1 MNHEY and CDR2 SVGEGT. CDR3 size: 15 residues. The CDR3 region has the DNA TGTGCCAGCAGTTACTCGACAGATAGCACAGATACGCAGTATTTT. Translation: CASSYSTDSTDTQYF.

V is TRBV7-9 and J is TRBJ2-7; D perhaps matches TRBD1 (6 bases). There are 13 residues in the CDR3. Trimming stripped 4 bases from V and 4 bases from J, with 11 bases between. Per germline, CDR1 SEHNR and CDR2 FQNEAQ (reference sequence). CDR3 in amino acids: CASSSYREYEQYF. The DNA for the CDR3 is TGTGCCAGCAGCTCGTACAGGGAGTACGAGCAGTACTTC.

This clone showed up just once. The chain combines TRBV4-2 with TRBJ2-3, with 8 positions matching TRBD2. Germline CDR1 LGHNA, CDR2 YNFKEQ. The CDR3 length is 16 residues. Trimming at V came to 3 bases and at J to 3 bases, leaving 8 bases not matched to a gene. The CDR3 protein is CASSHQKAGATDTQYF. The CDR3, as DNA: TGTGCCAGCAGCCACCAAAAAGCGGGAGCGACAGATACGCAGTATTTT.